This T cell receptor beta chain is from a study of shared clonotypes between healthy human individuals. Naive CD8 cells comprised CD45RO-negative, CCR7-positively selected cells, excluding terminally differentiated effector memory CD45RA+ cells. V was shortened by 6 bases and J by 4 bases, with 7 bases between the two germline ends. CDR1 MNHEY and CDR2 SMNVEV come from the germline V gene (reference sequence). There are 11 residues in the CDR3. Using immunoSEQ multiplex PCR, the repertoire was profiled, and TCRdb retains in-frame clones only, with some absent. The data contain about 2 million clones, approximately 94% of them seen just once; the ten biggest clones take up 0.85% to 1.3%.

The source of this sequence is a man younger than 35 in good health. Specimen: naive CD8+ T cells sorted from blood. The V gene is TRBV27, the J gene TRBJ2-7; unclear D gene. The chain's CDR3 is CASRSRYEQYF. In DNA, the CDR3 is TGTGCCAGCAGATCGAGGTACGAGCAGTACTTC.